The following is a T cell receptor (beta chain) sequence with its context. MiXCR was used by TCRdb to re-call the PCR reads. The sample lists tens of thousands of clones, approximately 19% occurring once. This specimen comes from a study of metastatic and nonmetastatic thyroid tumors. Study context: From malignant and benign thyroid patients, repertoires in blood and in tumor or nodule tissue were compared.

No patient received treatment before thyroid surgery. Germline values: CDR1 DFQATT, CDR2 SNEGSKA (reference sequence). The trim removed 3 bases at V and 1 base at J, leaving 18 bases unmatched. This CDR3 is built from 20 residues. The sequencing sample was made of blood. The chain links TRBV20-1 to TRBJ2-2; TRBD2 matches 9 bases. This clonotype was sampled from a male donor with papillary thyroid cancer or a benign thyroid nodule (not recorded which). Some clones in this sample may be carry-over from other donors' samples. The CDR3: CSARAFRAGGPLWNTGELFF. The CDR3 DNA sequence: TGCAGTGCTAGGGCCTTTCGGGCGGGAGGGCCTTTGTGGAACACCGGGGAGCTGTTTTTT.